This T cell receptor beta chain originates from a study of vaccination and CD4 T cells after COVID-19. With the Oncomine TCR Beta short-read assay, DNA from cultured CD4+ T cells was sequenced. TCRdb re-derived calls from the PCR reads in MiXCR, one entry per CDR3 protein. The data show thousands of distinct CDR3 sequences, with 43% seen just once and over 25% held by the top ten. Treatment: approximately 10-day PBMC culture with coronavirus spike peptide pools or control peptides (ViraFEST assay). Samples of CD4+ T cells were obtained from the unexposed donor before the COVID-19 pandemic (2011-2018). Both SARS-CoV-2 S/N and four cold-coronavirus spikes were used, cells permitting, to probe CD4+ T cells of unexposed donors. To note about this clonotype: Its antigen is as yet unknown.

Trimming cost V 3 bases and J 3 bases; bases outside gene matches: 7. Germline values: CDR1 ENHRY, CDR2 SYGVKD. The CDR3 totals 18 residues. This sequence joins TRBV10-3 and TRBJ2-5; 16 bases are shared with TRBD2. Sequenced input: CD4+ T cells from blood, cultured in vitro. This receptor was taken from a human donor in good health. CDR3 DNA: TGTGCCATCAGTGACCCGGGACTAGCGGGGGGGAAGAAAGAGACCCAGTACTTC. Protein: CAISDPGLAGGKKETQYF.